The sequence of this T cell receptor beta chain was determined in a study of blood T cell repertoires in COVID-19. Sequenced by immunoSEQ multiplex PCR; TCRdb stores in-frame clones only, minus some. The sample records 100,000 or so clones, more than 90% being singletons. Germline CDR1 is SGHKS and CDR2 is YYEKEE (reference sequence). The CDR3 has 15 amino acids. Trimming pared 2 bases from V and 0 bases from J, leaving 11 bases between. This rearrangement joins TRBV5-5 to TRBJ1-1; D gene uncertain. This receptor was identified in a man between 70 and 80 years old with acute or convalescent COVID-19. The sample taken for sequencing was peripheral blood. CDR3 nucleotide sequence: TGTGCCAGCAGCTTTTCTCTTAACATGAACACTGAAGCTTTCTTT. This translates into CASSFSLNMNTEAFF. The full variable domain, with the rest looked up from reference TRBV5-5 and TRBJ1-1, is DAGVTQSPTHLIKTRGQQVTLRCSPISGHKSVSWYQQVLGQGPQFIFQYYEKEERGRGNFPDRFSARQFPNYSSELNVNALLLGDSALYLCASSFSLNMNTEAFFGQGTRLTVV.